The 3 T cell receptor beta chains below come from one sample, sequenced in a study of molecular identifiers for immune sequencing clone quantification. TCRdb itself ran the PCR reads through MiXCR, one entry per CDR3 protein. This table holds 62,000 or so distinct CDR3 sequences, around 18% found once. Sequences were obtained from naive CD8+ T cells from blood, with Jurkat cell RNA spiked in. The sample's subset: FACS-sorted CD8+CD4-CCR7+CD45RA+ naive T cells. These TCRs come from a human donor in good health. Some libraries in this study had Jurkat cell RNA spiked in.

The table lists this clonotype with many counts. The CDR3 DNA reads as TGTGCCAGCAGTTATGACGGAGGCCACAATGAGCAGTTCTTC. Its translation: CASSYDGGHNEQFF. J is TRBJ2-1 and V is TRBV6-5; D may be TRBD2 (5 bases). Germline V gene lookup returns CDR1 MNHEY and CDR2 SVGAGI. The CDR3 sequence is 14 residues long. The V gene lost 3 bases and the J gene lost 5 bases, with 11 bases spanning the gap.

The chain is built from TRBV14 and TRBJ2-7, with a tentative D call TRBD2 (5 bases). Germline values: CDR1 SGHDN, CDR2 FVKESK. V was shortened by 4 bases and J by 4 bases, with 20 bases between the two germline ends. The CDR3 consists of 16 residues. The DNA of the CDR3 is TGTGCCAGCAGCCCCCGTGGCGCACTAGATCTGTACGAGCAGTACTTC. It yields the protein CASSPRGALDLYEQYF. The full variable domain, rest sourced from reference TRBV14 and TRBJ2-7, is EAGVTQFPSHSVIEKGQTVTLRCDPISGHDNLYWYRRVMGKEIKFLLHFVKESKQDESGMPNNRFLAERTGGTYSTLKVQPAELEDSGVYFCASSPRGALDLYEQYFGPGTRLTVT.

This clonotype was seen many times. The gene calls are TRBV11-2 and TRBJ2-7; 9 bases line up with TRBD2. The CDR3 runs to 16 residues. Germline values: CDR1 SGHAT, CDR2 FQNNGV. The J segment lost 3 bases and the V segment lost 7 bases, leaving 13 bases of the junction unmatched. CDR3 amino acids: CASTPATIAGVYEQYF. The DNA of the CDR3 is TGTGCCAGCACCCCCGCAACCATAGCGGGAGTCTACGAGCAGTACTTC.